This passage covers 23 T cell receptor beta chains from one sample sequenced in a study of blood T cell repertoires in COVID-19. Generated by immunoSEQ multiplex PCR, the TCRdb table keeps only in-frame clones and is missing some. The sample shows 24,000 or so clones, roughly 80% of them seen only once. Sequenced input: peripheral blood. These TCRs come from a woman older than 75 with acute or convalescent COVID-19.

The chain is built from TRBV30 and TRBJ1-3, with a possible D match to TRBD1 (5 bases). V was cut by 3 bases and J by 2 bases, with 23 bases left in between. The germline gives CDR1 GTSNPN, CDR2 SVGIG (reference sequence). This CDR3 comprises 18 residues. DNA for the CDR3: TGTGCCTGGAGCGCTTCAGGGTGGTCTGTGTTAGCTGGAAACACCATATATTTT. This encodes CAWSASGWSVLAGNTIYF.

The CDR3: CASSSTSGSEDTQYF. The CDR3 DNA reads as TGTGCCAGCAGTTCGACTAGCGGGAGTGAGGATACGCAGTATTTT. The chain combines TRBV6-1 with TRBJ2-3, with 12 bases identical to TRBD2. The germline CDR1 and CDR2 sequences are MNHNS and SASEGT. This CDR3 is built from 15 residues. The trim removed 5 bases at V and 6 bases at J, leaving 6 bases unmatched.

The chain uses TRBV5-4 and TRBJ2-1; D uncertain. V gave up 0 bases and J gave up 3 bases, with 10 bases separating them. Germline V gene lookup returns CDR1 SGHNT and CDR2 YYREEE (reference sequence). The CDR3 spans 15 residues. CDR3 sequence reads: CASSLGLGNYNEQFF. In DNA, the CDR3 is TGTGCCAGCAGCTTGGGACTCGGAAACTACAATGAGCAGTTCTTC.

The chain joins TRBV2 to TRBJ2-7, with 10 bases fitting TRBD2. Germline V gives CDR1 SNHLY, CDR2 FYNNEI. The CDR3 contains 14 residues. Losses at the gene ends were 6 bases for V and 4 bases for J; bases not matched to a gene: 6. Written as DNA, the CDR3 is TGTGCCAGCAGAGAAACTAGCGGGATGTACGAGCAGTACTTC. It yields the protein CASRETSGMYEQYF. Variable domain in full (rest from reference TRBV2 and TRBJ2-7): EPEVTQTPSHQVTQMGQEVILRCVPISNHLYFYWYRQILGQKVEFLVSFYNNEISEKSEIFDDQFSVERPDGSNFTLKIRSTKLEDSAMYFCASRETSGMYEQYFGPGTRLTVT.

This sequence joins TRBV19 and TRBJ1-1; possibly TRBD1 for D (5 bases). CDR1 LNHDA and CDR2 SQIVND come from the germline V gene (reference sequence). This CDR3 region has 13 residues. V was shortened by 5 bases and J by 0 bases, with 7 bases between the two germline ends. The CDR3 nucleotides are TGTGCCAGTAGTGACAGCCTGAACACTGAAGCTTTCTTT. Residues: CASSDSLNTEAFF.

The V call is TRBV5-6, the J call TRBJ1-2, with a tentative D call TRBD1 (6 bases). The CDR3 length is 16 residues. CDR1 and CDR2 (germline): SGHDT, YYEEEE. The ends were cut back, 2 bases at V and 1 base at J, with 15 bases in the middle. The CDR3 reads CASSFLPRGLNYGYTF. CDR3 in DNA: TGTGCCAGCAGCTTTTTGCCCAGGGGTCTTAACTATGGCTACACCTTC.

The chain couples TRBV7-9 to TRBJ1-1; TRBD1 aligns across 8 bases. The V gene's germline CDR1 is SEHNR and CDR2 FQNEAQ (reference sequence). The CDR3 is made up of 13 amino acids. The V and J ends lost 5 bases and 4 bases, in that order; junction bases with no gene match: 3. CDR3 sequence (DNA): TGTGCCAGCAGCCAAGGACAGGGCACTGAAGCTTTCTTT. Translating gives CASSQGQGTEAFF. Drawing the rest from reference TRBV7-9 and TRBJ1-1, the complete variable domain is DTGVSQNPRHKITKRGQNVTFRCDPISEHNRLYWYRQTLGQGPEFLTYFQNEAQLEKSRLLSDRFSAERPKGSFSTLEIQRTEQGDSAMYLCASSQGQGTEAFFGQGTRLTVV.

The chain carries TRBV30 and TRBJ1-1; 7 bases align to TRBD1. Germline V gives CDR1 GTSNPN, CDR2 SVGIG (reference sequence). After removal of 1 base from V and 6 bases from J, the junction contained 8 bases not matched to a gene. CDR3 length: 14 residues. CDR3 in DNA: TGTGCCTGGAGTGACGACTTACAGGGGCCTGAAGCTTTCTTT. Residues: CAWSDDLQGPEAFF.

The rearrangement uses TRBV7-3 and TRBJ1-1, with 7 bases fitting TRBD1. The V and J ends lost 4 bases and 4 bases, in that order; junction bases with no gene match: 3. The CDR3 length is 13 residues. Germline V gene data show CDR1 as SGHTA and CDR2 as FQGTGA. The CDR3 is CASSSQGLTEAFF. The DNA for the CDR3 is TGTGCCAGCAGCTCACAGGGGCTCACTGAAGCTTTCTTT.

This clone occurred a few times. CDR3 in amino acids: CASSDGDSGSYNEQFF. The CDR3 bases are TGTGCCAGCAGTGACGGGGACAGCGGGTCCTACAATGAGCAGTTCTTC. The chain combines TRBV6-1 with TRBJ2-1; weak D call: TRBD1 (7 bases). Deletions cut 3 bases from V and 1 base from J, with 13 bases between. The CDR3 totals 16 residues. Germline-derived CDR1 and CDR2 are MNHNS and SASEGT.

The chain combines TRBV11-3 with TRBJ2-2; no definite D call. V lost 5 bases and J lost 5, with 9 bases in between. Per germline, CDR1 SGHNT and CDR2 YENEEA. The CDR3 is 13 amino acids. CDR3 residues: CASSGTRTGELFF. CDR3 bases: TGTGCCAGCAGCGGAACGCGGACCGGGGAGCTGTTTTTT.

The CDR3 DNA reads TGTGCCAGCAGCAGCGTAGGCGAGCAGTACTTC. It is translated as CASSSVGEQYF. The chain employs TRBV12-3 or TRBV12-4 and TRBJ2-7; no firm D call. V was cut by 6 bases and J by 6 bases, with 9 bases left in between. CDR3 length equals 11 residues.

The V gene is TRBV5-1, the J gene TRBJ2-7; TRBD2 matches 15 bases. CDR3 size: 18 residues. Germline CDR1 SGHRS, CDR2 YFSETQ. Trimming cost V 0 bases and J 2 bases; bases outside gene matches: 6. The CDR3 nucleotides are TGCGCCAGCAGCTTGGCTGGACTAGCGGGAGGGAACCCCTACGAGCAGTACTTC. Translated: CASSLAGLAGGNPYEQYF.

The chain combines TRBV7-2 with TRBJ2-7; D is perhaps TRBD2 (6 bases). The germline CDR1 and CDR2 sequences are SGHTA and FQGNSA. The CDR3 has 14 amino acids. Trimming left V 6 bases short and J 0 bases short, with 12 bases between. DNA of the CDR3: TGTGCCAGCAGGGGAGCGGACTACTCCTACGAGCAGTACTTC. Translating it yields CASRGADYSYEQYF.

This clone was seen ten or more times. The chain uses TRBV6-2 or TRBV6-3 and TRBJ2-1; TRBD1 aligns across 7 bases. From germline, CDR1 is MNHEY and CDR2 SVGEGT. This CDR3 spans 17 amino acids. The V and J ends lost 2 bases and 4 bases, in that order; junction bases with no gene match: 11. CDR3 protein: CASSYPRGTDYYNEQFF. For the CDR3, the DNA is TGTGCCAGCAGTTACCCGCGTGGGACAGACTATTACAATGAGCAGTTCTTC.

The chain has TRBV15 and TRBJ1-5, with TRBD1 identical over 8 bases. This CDR3 has 15 residues. Germline V gene lookup returns CDR1 LNHNV and CDR2 YYDKDF (reference sequence). V trimming: 5 bases; J trimming: 4 bases; junction bases outside the gene matches: 7. CDR3 amino acids: CATSPRGQVNQPQHF. The CDR3 nucleotides read TGTGCCACCAGCCCCAGGGGACAGGTGAATCAGCCCCAGCATTTT.

This chain joins TRBV5-1 and TRBJ1-2; 9 nucleotides match TRBD1. The V segment lost 5 bases and the J segment 2 bases; nucleotides outside the gene matches: 4. This CDR3 has 14 amino acids. CDR1 and CDR2 (germline): SGHRS, YFSETQ. The CDR3 DNA follows: TGCGCCAGCAGATCCGGGACAGGGAACTATGGCTACACCTTC. The encoded protein is CASRSGTGNYGYTF. Variable domain in full (rest from reference TRBV5-1 and TRBJ1-2): KAGVTQTPRYLIKTRGQQVTLSCSPISGHRSVSWYQQTPGQGLQFLFEYFSETQRNKGNFPGRFSGRQFSNSRSEMNVSTLELGDSALYLCASRSGTGNYGYTFGSGTRLTVV.

The CDR3 here is CASSDGLVYEQYF. The CDR3 DNA reads as TGCGCCAGCAGCGACGGACTAGTTTACGAGCAGTACTTC. This chain joins TRBV5-1 and TRBJ2-7; 7 positions agree with TRBD2. Trimming removed 4 bases from V and 4 bases from J; junction bases left unmatched: 5. This CDR3 has 13 amino acids. Germline loops: CDR1 SGHRS, CDR2 YFSETQ.

The chain has TRBV5-1 and TRBJ1-1; the D is unclear. Trimming left V 0 bases short and J 1 base short, with 7 bases between. The CDR3 is 14 residues long. Germline V CDR1 and CDR2: SGHRS, YFSETQ. The CDR3 here is CASSLAAGNTEAFF. The CDR3 DNA reads TGCGCCAGCAGCTTGGCCGCGGGGAACACTGAAGCTTTCTTT.

This chain links TRBV29-1 with TRBJ1-1; D gene ambiguous. This CDR3 contains 14 residues. The V gene's germline CDR1 is SQVTM and CDR2 ANQGSEA. V lost 7 bases and J lost 4, with 19 bases in between. The CDR3 sequence is CSALNVARATEAFF. The CDR3 DNA reads TGCAGCGCCCTGAACGTCGCGAGGGCCACTGAAGCTTTCTTT. The variable domain in full, completed from reference TRBV29-1 and TRBJ1-1, reads SAVISQKPSRDICQRGTSLTIQCQVDSQVTMMFWYRQQPGQSLTLIATANQGSEATYESGFVIDKFPISRPNLTFSTLTVSNMSPEDSSIYLCSALNVARATEAFFGQGTRLTVV.

This chain joins TRBV12-5 and TRBJ1-5, with D uncertain. CDR1 is LGHNT, CDR2 FRNRAP, per germline. The CDR3 loop spans 15 amino acids. V lost 1 base, J lost 3 bases, and 10 bases lay in between. The DNA of the CDR3 is TGTGCTAGTGGTTTGGGAGAGGCGACCAATCAGCCCCAGCATTTT. Translation gives CASGLGEATNQPQHF.

In its sample, this clone was seen once. J is TRBJ2-5 and V is TRBV19; 11 bases agree with TRBD1. CDR3 length: 16 amino acids. Germline-derived CDR1 and CDR2 are LNHDA and SQIVND (reference sequence). With 3 bases clipped from V and 5 bases from J, the junction kept 8 bases outside the gene matches. The CDR3 coding sequence is TGTGCCAGTAGTATTCGGAGGACAGGGGGCCGGGAGACCCAGTACTTC. Protein: CASSIRRTGGRETQYF.

This clone was picked up a small number of times. The chain combines TRBV30 with TRBJ2-4, with 11 bases that match TRBD2. The germline V gene has CDR1 GTSNPN and CDR2 SVGIG (reference sequence). Trimming removed 4 bases from V and 3 bases from J; junction bases left unmatched: 14. The CDR3 has 18 residues. DNA of the CDR3: TGTGCCTGGATCTCAACTCCGGGACTAGCGGTTCTCAAAAACATTCAGTACTTC. Amino acid sequence: CAWISTPGLAVLKNIQYF.